This TCR beta chain was obtained from a study of T cells in Graves' hyperthyroidism and ophthalmopathy (dated by TCRdb to between 2019 and 2020). Regarding the research as a whole: Peripheral blood samples were taken at initial diagnosis, before any treatment was given. To identify TCR V-J signatures that set the groups apart, the researchers used a discovery cohort of about a hundred patients, made up of 40 to 45 with Graves' ophthalmopathy and 57 with stable Graves' hyperthyroidism. Whether ophthalmopathy could be predicted prospectively was tested in an independent validation cohort made up of about 18 hyperthyroidism patients plus 17 patients who later progressed to ophthalmopathy. The 85 to 100 discovery patients were randomly split 7:3 into training and test sets. In addition, the study compared T-cell repertoires in thyroid tissue and in blood from about 6 Graves' hyperthyroidism patients. Once sampling was done, hyperthyroidism patients were given methimazole at a starting dose of 30 mg daily, whereas ophthalmopathy patients were given high-dose intravenous methylprednisolone. According to the paper, TCR Vbeta CDR3 sequencing was carried out on over 130 peripheral blood samples, which came from approximately 41 ophthalmopathy, roughly 75 hyperthyroidism and approximately 17 progressor patients. What the work shows at the level of the full study, not this receptor alone: In validation, the model predicted progression to ophthalmopathy a median of 6.5 months before onset, with about 64% sensitivity and 72.22% specificity. Most expanded thyroid clonotypes (frequency above 0.001) were also detected in blood, a finding suggesting that blood repertoires may reflect thyroid immune responses. No statistical method was used to set the sample size in advance, and investigators knew the group allocation. A 13 V-J signature model separated ophthalmopathy from stable hyperthyroidism, with roughly 88% sensitivity and 81.08% specificity in cross-validation and 80%/75% in testing.

Amplification of TCR beta CDR3 regions was carried out from RNA transcripts. For the first round of RT-PCR on the TCR CDR3, the HTBI primer set was used together with the Qiagen OneStep RT-PCR kit. The libraries were constructed in a second round of multiplex PCR and then size-selected and purified. Paired-end sequencing of the libraries was performed with 100 bp reads on an Illumina HiSeq2000. The authors' analysis ran thus. Raw data were processed with SOAPnuke, discarding reads with adapters, uncalled bases, mean Phred below 15, or no exact constant-primer or identifier match. COPE v1.2.5 was used to merge high-quality paired reads, and clonotypes were defined as unique nucleotide sequences. MiTCR v1.1 was used to align the clonotypes against IMGT TRBV, TRBD and TRBJ reference segments. The analysis included only V-J combinations with a frequency above 0.0001, which together covered approximately 99% of the repertoires. The TCS score was defined as F50 (clonal expansion) divided by E x V (chaos), with BLOSUM62-based TCRdist calculated between CDR3 peptides within each V-J. Welch's t-statistics and random forest reduced several hundred V-J features to 13, which were used in a naive Bayes classifier (R e1071). TCRdb reprocessed the public reads (quality trimming at Q25 with fastp, clone calling with MiXCR) and kept in-frame beta chains. Identical CDR3 proteins give one entry, which carries the most common genes and DNA. The V and J calls and clone size come from TCRdb's table, not from the authors' own analysis. This sample is represented by around 480,000 distinct CDR3 sequences; 13% to 15% of them were singletons. The ten largest make up around 17% of the sample.

Stable Graves' hyperthyroidism was defined as no progression to ophthalmopathy during 18 months of follow-up. Hyperthyroidism patients were aged 18 to 65 years and newly diagnosed, with disease duration of less than 2 months. Exclusion was applied to patients with uncontrolled infections, other autoimmune diseases, pregnancy or lactation. Diagnoses were established on the basis of clinical symptoms, serum thyroxine and TRAb, thyroid ultrasound, and orbital computed tomography. PBMCs were separated from 10 ml of fresh peripheral blood using Ficoll-Paque density gradient centrifugation. Total RNA was extracted with Trizol reagent, and quality was checked on an Agilent 2100 Bioanalyzer. About this clonotype: This receptor's antigen is unknown. No much larger clone exists at a distance of one base, and base qualities are not known.

V has 2 bases trimmed and J has 7 bases trimmed; junction bases matching no gene number 3. The CDR3 runs 13 residues from the cysteine to the phenylalanine. Of the read, only the CDR3 DNA is kept; its 39 bases are in frame from base 1. According to the germline V gene (reference sequence), CDR1 reads MNHNY and CDR2 reads SVGAGI. Sample: blood. Recombination linked TRBV6-6 to TRBJ1-1; TRBD1 lines up with 8 middle nucleotides. The clonotype was recovered from a woman younger than 35 with Graves' hyperthyroidism. DNA sequence: TGTGCCAGCAGTTACAACAGGGGGGGTGAAGCTTTCTTT. Its coded protein is CASSYNRGGEAFF.